Presented here are 24 T cell receptor beta chains from one specimen sequenced in a study of T cell responses to AZD1222 COVID-19 vaccine. The protocol was immunoSEQ multiplex PCR, while the TCRdb copy is restricted to in-frame clones and leaves out a portion. The table has about 81,000 clones, approximately 90% seen once. This specimen was peripheral blood, taken 28 days after the second AZD1222 dose. The receptors derive from an adult who received the AZD1222 COVID-19 vaccine.

The chain is built from TRBV16 and TRBJ2-2, with 7 nucleotides matching TRBD1. The CDR3 contains 15 residues. Germline V gene data show CDR1 as KGHSY and CDR2 as FQNENV. V was clipped by 4 bases and J by 6 bases; unmatched bases: 8. CDR3 in DNA: TGTGCCAGCAGCCCTAGAGGGGGCGCTCCCGGGGAGCTGTTTTTT. This sequence encodes CASSPRGGAPGELFF.

The gene calls are TRBV7-2 and TRBJ2-1; weak D call: TRBD1 (7 bases). The V gene's germline CDR1 is SGHTA and CDR2 FQGNSA. This CDR3 contains 13 residues. V was clipped by 5 bases and J by 5 bases, with 10 bases between them. Here the CDR3 reads CASSAGQNNEQFF. Here the CDR3 DNA reads TGTGCCAGCAGCGCGGGACAGAACAATGAGCAGTTCTTC.

The gene calls are TRBV28 and TRBJ1-5; TRBD1 agrees at 11 bases. V lost 2 bases to trimming and J lost 7 bases; unmatched junction nucleotides: 4. Germline CDR1 and CDR2: MDHEN and SYDVKM. This CDR3 has 15 residues. Here the CDR3 reads CASSLGTGGGQPQHF. The CDR3 DNA sequence: TGTGCCAGCAGTTTAGGGACAGGGGGTGGCCAGCCCCAGCATTTT. Full variable domain (missing parts from reference TRBV28 and TRBJ1-5): DVKVTQSSRYLVKRTGEKVFLECVQDMDHENMFWYRQDPGLGLRLIYFSYDVKMKEKGDIPEGYSVSREKKERFSLILESASTNQTSMYLCASSLGTGGGQPQHFGDGTRLSIL.

CDR3 nucleotides: TGTGCCAGCTCATCATCCCAAATGGGGACTAATGAAAAACTGTTTTTT. This encodes CASSSSQMGTNEKLFF. The chain joins TRBV18 to TRBJ1-4; the D is unclear. The V gene's germline CDR1 is KGHSH and CDR2 LQKENI. Trimming pared 5 bases from V and 2 bases from J, leaving 15 bases between. This CDR3 region has 16 residues.

This clone was recorded once. V is TRBV6-4 and J is TRBJ1-2; the D gene is possibly TRBD1 (6 bases). Trimming cost V 7 bases and J 13 bases, with 28 bases left between them. CDR3 length: 15 amino acids. The germline gives CDR1 MRHNA, CDR2 SNTAGT. The chain's CDR3 is CASTLCLRKGTRSTF. CDR3 nucleotides: TGTGCCAGCACCCTCTGCCTGAGAAAAGGGACAAGATCCACCTTC.

The chain links TRBV29-1 to TRBJ2-5; 13 nucleotides agree with TRBD2. Looked up from germline, CDR1 is SQVTM and CDR2 is ANQGSEA. The length of the CDR3 is 14 residues. With 6 bases clipped from V and 4 bases from J, the junction kept 5 bases outside the gene matches. Here the CDR3 reads CSVGTSGAGETQYF. CDR3 bases: TGCAGCGTGGGGACTAGCGGGGCCGGAGAGACCCAGTACTTC.

The J gene is TRBJ2-5, the V gene TRBV6-5; 9 bases agree with TRBD2. The CDR3 runs to 16 residues. V shed 3 bases and J 4 bases; nucleotides not matched to a gene: 9. CDR1 MNHEY and CDR2 SVGAGI come from the germline V gene. The CDR3 sequence is CASSYKGGGAPETQYF. The CDR3 coding sequence is TGTGCCAGCAGTTATAAAGGCGGGGGGGCCCCAGAGACCCAGTACTTC.

This chain connects TRBV28 to TRBJ1-2; the D is unclear. This CDR3 is built from 11 residues. Per germline, CDR1 MDHEN and CDR2 SYDVKM. V was cut by 1 base and J by 5 bases, with 2 bases left in between. The DNA of the CDR3 is TGTGCCAGCAGTTTATCTTATGGCTACACCTTC. Protein product: CASSLSYGYTF.

The rearrangement uses TRBV30 and TRBJ2-5, with D perhaps given as TRBD1 or TRBD2 (5 bases each). V lost 2 bases to trimming and J lost 5 bases, with 15 bases between them. The CDR3 consists of 14 residues. CDR1 GTSNPN and CDR2 SVGIG come from the germline V gene (reference sequence). As DNA, the CDR3 is TGTGCCTGGAGTTCCTTTGGACGGGGCGAGACCCAGTACTTC. Translating gives CAWSSFGRGETQYF.

The gene calls are TRBV12-3 or TRBV12-4 and TRBJ1-6; D remains ambiguous. The V end lost 3 bases, the J end lost 6 bases, and 6 bases lay between the germline ends. CDR3 length: 13 residues. CDR3 sequence: CASSLILNSPLHF. DNA for the CDR3: TGTGCCAGCAGTTTGATTCTTAATTCACCCCTCCACTTT.

The V and J genes are TRBV9 and TRBJ2-3; perhaps TRBD2 as D (6 bases). This CDR3 has 15 residues. V lost 7 bases to trimming and J lost 0 bases, with 15 bases between them. Germline loops: CDR1 SGDLS, CDR2 YYNGEE. The CDR3 protein is CASATSLGSTDTQYF. In DNA, the CDR3 is TGTGCCAGCGCTACTAGCCTGGGTAGCACAGATACGCAGTATTTT.

The V call is TRBV18, the J call TRBJ1-3; D not resolved. The CDR3 has 13 residues. The germline V gene has CDR1 KGHSH and CDR2 LQKENI. V shed 2 bases and J shed 0 bases, with 2 bases lying between them. The CDR3 here is CASSPDSGNTIYF. CDR3 nucleotides: TGTGCCAGCTCACCAGACTCTGGAAACACCATATATTTT.

The chain is built from TRBV18 and TRBJ1-5, with D unclear. Germline CDR1 and CDR2: KGHSH and LQKENI. The CDR3 is made up of 13 amino acids. Trimming removed 2 bases from V and 5 bases from J, with 7 bases in between. CDR3 in DNA: TGTGCCAGCTCACCAACTGTGGATCAGCCCCAGCATTTT. It specifies CASSPTVDQPQHF.

This chain uses TRBV6-5 with TRBJ2-7; the match to TRBD2 covers 8 bases. The CDR3 spans 15 residues. With V trimmed by 6 bases and J by 6 bases, 13 bases remained unmatched. Germline V gene lookup returns CDR1 MNHEY and CDR2 SVGAGI. CDR3 loop: CASRDSTWTSTEQYF. DNA for the CDR3: TGTGCCAGCAGGGACAGCACCTGGACTAGCACCGAGCAGTACTTC.

The CDR3: CAWTLGTGKQFF. In DNA, the CDR3 is TGTGCCTGGACCCTCGGGACAGGGAAGCAGTTCTTC. The chain employs TRBV30 and TRBJ2-1, with 9 bases fitting TRBD1. Trimming cost V 4 bases and J 11 bases; bases outside gene matches: 6. The CDR3 is made up of 12 amino acids. Germline assignment: CDR1 GTSNPN and CDR2 SVGIG (reference sequence).

This clone has more than one count but fewer than ten. This chain links TRBV5-1 with TRBJ1-3; D gene uncertain. Germline CDR1 is SGHRS and CDR2 is YFSETQ. The CDR3 contains 14 residues. Trimming stripped 1 base from V and 3 bases from J, with 8 bases between. CDR3 DNA sequence: TGCGCCAGCAGCTTGACGACAAGTGGAAACACCATATATTTT. Translated: CASSLTTSGNTIYF. Using reference TRBV5-1 and TRBJ1-3 for the parts outside the CDR3, the full variable domain is KAGVTQTPRYLIKTRGQQVTLSCSPISGHRSVSWYQQTPGQGLQFLFEYFSETQRNKGNFPGRFSGRQFSNSRSEMNVSTLELGDSALYLCASSLTTSGNTIYFGEGSWLTVV.

V is TRBV7-2 and J is TRBJ2-3; 8 bases are a match to TRBD1. The length of the CDR3 is 14 residues. Germline V gene lookup returns CDR1 SGHTA and CDR2 FQGNSA. V dropped 4 bases and J dropped 4; count of bases not matched to a gene: 4. As DNA, the CDR3 is TGTGCCAGCAGCTCCGTGGACAGGGCAGATACGCAGTATTTT. This encodes CASSSVDRADTQYF.

This rearrangement joins TRBV7-9 to TRBJ1-6, with TRBD1 as a possible D gene (5 bases). CDR1 and CDR2 (germline): SEHNR, FQNEAQ (reference sequence). The CDR3 is 14 amino acids. The ends were cut back, 3 bases at V and 7 bases at J, with 10 bases in the middle. CDR3 nucleotides: TGTGCCAGCAGCTTGTCAGGGTCAAATTCACCCCTCCACTTT. It encodes CASSLSGSNSPLHF.

The V and J genes are TRBV30 and TRBJ1-5; D is unclear. CDR1 GTSNPN and CDR2 SVGIG come from the germline V gene (reference sequence). V shed 0 bases and J shed 1 base, with 10 bases lying between them. The CDR3 has 15 amino acids. CDR3 DNA: TGTGCCTGGAGTGTAGACATTAGGAGCAATCAGCCCCAGCATTTT. Its translation: CAWSVDIRSNQPQHF.

The chain is built from TRBV6-2 or TRBV6-3 and TRBJ2-7; TRBD1 agrees at 8 bases. The CDR3 consists of 14 residues. V gave up 4 bases and J gave up 3 bases; unmatched junction bases: 5. Germline-derived CDR1 and CDR2 are MNHEY and SVGEGT. CDR3 in DNA: TGTGCCAGCAGTTTCGCCAGGGGGCTCTACGAGCAGTACTTC. It codes for CASSFARGLYEQYF.

The genes are TRBV29-1 and TRBJ1-2; D call uncertain. The CDR3 covers 10 residues. V was shortened by 3 bases and J by 8 bases, with 7 bases between the two germline ends. Germline assignment: CDR1 SQVTM and CDR2 ANQGSEA. In nucleotides, the CDR3 is TGCAGCGTTGACCGGCGGGGCTACACCTTC. Residues: CSVDRRGYTF.

The chain recombines TRBV5-4 with TRBJ2-3; the D gene could be TRBD1 or TRBD2 (5 bases each). Germline V gene sequence: CDR1 SGHNT, CDR2 YYREEE (reference sequence). This CDR3 has 15 amino acids. V lost 0 bases, J lost 0 bases, and 8 bases lay in between. The CDR3 loop is CASSLGGVSTDTQYF. The CDR3 coding sequence is TGTGCCAGCAGCTTGGGAGGGGTAAGCACAGATACGCAGTATTTT.

The table lists this clone with a few counts. The V and J genes are TRBV18 and TRBJ2-7; D gene ambiguous. The CDR3 totals 13 residues. V shed 3 bases and J shed 0 bases, with 6 bases lying between them. Per germline, CDR1 KGHSH and CDR2 LQKENI. DNA of the CDR3: TGTGCCAGCTCACCTCAGACCTCCTACGAGCAGTACTTC. Translated, it gives CASSPQTSYEQYF.

This chain connects TRBV2 to TRBJ1-6, with unresolved D. In germline, CDR1 is SNHLY, CDR2 FYNNEI. This CDR3 comprises 12 residues. The V gene lost 8 bases and the J gene lost 7 bases, with 9 bases spanning the gap. The CDR3 region has the DNA TGTGCCAGCGGGGAGTGGAATTCACCCCTCCACTTT. Residues: CASGEWNSPLHF.